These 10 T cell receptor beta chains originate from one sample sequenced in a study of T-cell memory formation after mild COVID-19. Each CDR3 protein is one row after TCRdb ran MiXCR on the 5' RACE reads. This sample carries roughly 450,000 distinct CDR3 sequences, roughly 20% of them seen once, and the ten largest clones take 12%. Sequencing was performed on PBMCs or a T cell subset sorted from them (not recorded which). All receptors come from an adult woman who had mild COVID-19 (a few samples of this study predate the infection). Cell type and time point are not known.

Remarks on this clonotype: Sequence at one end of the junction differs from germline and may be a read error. CDR3 nucleotides: TGTGCCACCAGTGGTTTGGGACAGGGTTACCAAGAGACCCAGTACTTC. Its translation: CATSGLGQGYQETQYF. J is TRBJ2-5 and V is TRBV24-1, with 9 bases aligning to TRBD1. This CDR3 has 16 amino acids. In germline, CDR1 is KGHDR, CDR2 SFDVKD.

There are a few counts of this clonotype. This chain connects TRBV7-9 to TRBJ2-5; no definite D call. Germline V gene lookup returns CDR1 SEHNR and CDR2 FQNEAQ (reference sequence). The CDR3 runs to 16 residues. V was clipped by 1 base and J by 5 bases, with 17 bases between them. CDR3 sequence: CASSLDLKVRRETQYF. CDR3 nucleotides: TGTGCCAGCAGCTTAGATCTGAAAGTCCGACGGGAGACCCAGTACTTC.

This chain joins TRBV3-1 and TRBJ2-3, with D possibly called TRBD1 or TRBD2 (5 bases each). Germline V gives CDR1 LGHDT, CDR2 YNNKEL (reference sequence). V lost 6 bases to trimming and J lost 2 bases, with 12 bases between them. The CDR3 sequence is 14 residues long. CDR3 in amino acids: CASRSTADTDTQYF. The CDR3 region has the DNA TGTGCCAGCAGATCGACAGCGGACACAGATACGCAGTATTTT.

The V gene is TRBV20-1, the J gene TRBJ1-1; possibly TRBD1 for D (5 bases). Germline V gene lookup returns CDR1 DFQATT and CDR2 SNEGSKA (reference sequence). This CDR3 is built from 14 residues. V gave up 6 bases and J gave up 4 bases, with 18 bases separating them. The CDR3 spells CSAIYWGKGTEAFF. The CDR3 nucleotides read TGCAGTGCCATCTACTGGGGGAAGGGCACTGAAGCTTTCTTT.

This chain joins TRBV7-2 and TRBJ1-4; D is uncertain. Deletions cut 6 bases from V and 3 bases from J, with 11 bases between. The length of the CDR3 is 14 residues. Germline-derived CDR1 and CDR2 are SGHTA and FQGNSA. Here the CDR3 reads CASSSGWSNEKLFF. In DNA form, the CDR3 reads TGTGCCAGCAGTTCGGGTTGGTCTAATGAAAAACTGTTTTTT.

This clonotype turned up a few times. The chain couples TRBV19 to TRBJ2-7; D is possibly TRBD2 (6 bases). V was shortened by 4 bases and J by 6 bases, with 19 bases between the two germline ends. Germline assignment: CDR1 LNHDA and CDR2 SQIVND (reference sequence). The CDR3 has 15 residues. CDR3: CASSRTGGSYVEQYF. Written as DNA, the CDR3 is TGTGCCAGTAGTAGAACCGGAGGGTCCTATGTCGAGCAGTACTTC.

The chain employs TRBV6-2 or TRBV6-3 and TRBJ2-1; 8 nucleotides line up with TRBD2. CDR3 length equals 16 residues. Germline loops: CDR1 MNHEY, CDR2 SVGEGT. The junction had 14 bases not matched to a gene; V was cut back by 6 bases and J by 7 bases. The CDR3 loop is CASRPSGLALANEQFF. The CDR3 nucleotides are TGTGCCAGCAGACCCTCCGGACTAGCCTTGGCGAATGAGCAGTTCTTC.

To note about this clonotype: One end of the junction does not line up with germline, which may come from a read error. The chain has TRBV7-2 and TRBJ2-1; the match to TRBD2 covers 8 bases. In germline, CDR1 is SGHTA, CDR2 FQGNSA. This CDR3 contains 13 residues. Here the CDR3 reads CASRSAGASMFDF. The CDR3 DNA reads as TGTGCCAGCAGGTCAGCGGGAGCATCGATGTTTGACTTC.

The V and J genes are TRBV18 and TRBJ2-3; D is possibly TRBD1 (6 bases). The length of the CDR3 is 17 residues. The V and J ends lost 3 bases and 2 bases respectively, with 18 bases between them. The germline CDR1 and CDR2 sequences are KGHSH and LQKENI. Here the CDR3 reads CASSPPYDRPFTDTQYF. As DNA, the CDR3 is TGTGCCAGCTCACCGCCGTATGACAGGCCGTTCACAGATACGCAGTATTTT.

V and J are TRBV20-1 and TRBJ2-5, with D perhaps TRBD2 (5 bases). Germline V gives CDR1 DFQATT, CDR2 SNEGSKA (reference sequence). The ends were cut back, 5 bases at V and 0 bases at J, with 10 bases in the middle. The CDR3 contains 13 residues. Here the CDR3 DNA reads TGCAGTGCTCTACCCGGGAACCAAGAGACCCAGTACTTC. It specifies CSALPGNQETQYF.